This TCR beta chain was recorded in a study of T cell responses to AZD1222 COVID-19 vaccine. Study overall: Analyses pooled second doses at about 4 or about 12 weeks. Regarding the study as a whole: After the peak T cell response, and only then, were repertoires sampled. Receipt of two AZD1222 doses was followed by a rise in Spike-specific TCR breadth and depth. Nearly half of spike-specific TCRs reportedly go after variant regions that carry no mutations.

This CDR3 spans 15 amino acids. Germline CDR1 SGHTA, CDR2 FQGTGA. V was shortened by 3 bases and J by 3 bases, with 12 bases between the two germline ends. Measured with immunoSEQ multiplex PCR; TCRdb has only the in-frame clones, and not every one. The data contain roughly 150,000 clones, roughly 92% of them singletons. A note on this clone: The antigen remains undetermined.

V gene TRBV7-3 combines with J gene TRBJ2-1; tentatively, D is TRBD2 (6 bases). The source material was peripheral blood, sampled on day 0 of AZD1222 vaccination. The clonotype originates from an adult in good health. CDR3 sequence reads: CASSLGTLGYNEQFF. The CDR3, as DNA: TGTGCCAGCAGCTTGGGGACTTTGGGCTACAATGAGCAGTTCTTC.